One sample yielded the 14 T cell receptor beta chains listed below, sequenced in a study of T-cell memory formation after mild COVID-19. One entry per CDR3 protein, called by TCRdb with MiXCR from the 5' RACE reads. The sample consists of 250,000 to 350,000 distinct CDR3 sequences, approximately 14% of them appearing once. The specimen was PBMCs or a T cell subset sorted from them (not recorded which). All receptors come from a man aged 18 to 30 who had mild COVID-19 (a few samples of this study predate the infection). Cell type and time point are not known.

V usage is TRBV6-5 and J usage is TRBJ2-3, with D maybe TRBD1 (5 bases). The germline V gene has CDR1 MNHEY and CDR2 SVGAGI. V was pared by 6 bases and J by 11 bases, with 18 bases between. This CDR3 contains 13 residues. This CDR3 reads CASRHLQANKQYF. The CDR3 DNA sequence: TGTGCCAGCAGACACCTACAGGCTAATAAGCAGTATTTT.

At least ten counts were recorded for this clonotype. V is TRBV5-1 and J is TRBJ1-2, with 9 bases identical to TRBD1. CDR1 and CDR2 (germline): SGHRS, YFSETQ. With 3 bases clipped from V and 3 bases from J, the junction kept 3 bases outside the gene matches. The CDR3 extends over 14 amino acids. The CDR3 DNA reads as TGCGCCAGCAGCTCGGGACAGGGCTACTATGGCTACACCTTC. Translated, it gives CASSSGQGYYGYTF.

The chain links TRBV12-3 or TRBV12-4 to TRBJ1-5; TRBD1 is a possible D gene (6 bases). Trimming pared 7 bases from V and 6 bases from J, leaving 13 bases between. CDR3 length equals 13 residues. The CDR3 here is CASTSKGGQPQHF. CDR3 nucleotides: TGTGCCAGCACCAGTAAGGGGGGTCAGCCCCAGCATTTT.

V usage is TRBV10-2 and J usage is TRBJ2-7; 8 bases line up with TRBD2. The CDR3 spans 13 residues. Germline CDR1 and CDR2: WSHSY and SAAADI. V gave up 8 bases and J gave up 5 bases; unmatched junction bases: 8. This CDR3 reads CASRFGGGDEQYF. In DNA, the CDR3 is TGCGCCAGCCGCTTCGGGGGGGGCGACGAGCAGTACTTC.

This chain links TRBV27 with TRBJ2-7; D not resolved. The CDR3 is made up of 13 amino acids. V lost 0 bases, J lost 2 bases, and 5 bases lay in between. Germline CDR1 reads MNHEY; CDR2 reads SMNVEV (reference sequence). The CDR3 reads CASSLSAAYEQYF. In DNA, the CDR3 is TGTGCCAGCAGTTTATCGGCAGCCTACGAGCAGTACTTC.

This chain joins TRBV2 and TRBJ2-5; D is undetermined. Trimming removed 7 bases from V and 0 bases from J, with 3 bases in between. Germline CDR1 is SNHLY and CDR2 is FYNNEI. This CDR3 is 11 amino acids long. In nucleotides, the CDR3 is TGTGCCAGCAAGTACCAAGAGACCCAGTACTTC. Residues: CASKYQETQYF.

This clonotype has only one observation. This CDR3 is CASSRTRWNEQFF. The CDR3, as DNA: TGCGCCAGCAGCCGGACTAGGTGGAATGAGCAGTTCTTC. This chain uses TRBV4-3 with TRBJ2-1; 7 nucleotides align to TRBD2. V was pared by 4 bases and J by 7 bases, with 4 bases of the junction left unmatched. The CDR3 contains 13 residues. Per germline, CDR1 LGHNA and CDR2 YSLEER.

V usage is TRBV10-3 and J usage is TRBJ2-3, with TRBD1 matching over 9 bases. Germline CDR1 is ENHRY and CDR2 is SYGVKD. The CDR3 extends over 14 amino acids. V shed 6 bases and J 5 bases; nucleotides not matched to a gene: 6. The CDR3 region has the DNA TGTGCCATCAGAACCGGGACAGGGAAAGATACGCAGTATTTT. Translated: CAIRTGTGKDTQYF.

The gene calls are TRBV7-9 and TRBJ2-7; the D is unclear. This CDR3 is built from 13 residues. The V gene lost 6 bases and the J gene lost 0 bases, with 9 bases spanning the gap. The V gene's germline CDR1 is SEHNR and CDR2 FQNEAQ (reference sequence). The CDR3 coding sequence is TGTGCCAGCAGTGGGCCGGGCTCCTACGAGCAGTACTTC. It codes for CASSGPGSYEQYF. The full variable domain, its missing parts supplied by reference TRBV7-9 and TRBJ2-7, is DTGVSQNPRHKITKRGQNVTFRCDPISEHNRLYWYRQTLGQGPEFLTYFQNEAQLEKSRLLSDRFSAERPKGSFSTLEIQRTEQGDSAMYLCASSGPGSYEQYFGPGTRLTVT.

The chain combines TRBV6-2 or TRBV6-3 with TRBJ1-5; D is unresolved. Trimming pared 4 bases from V and 7 bases from J, leaving 14 bases between. Germline CDR1 MNHEY, CDR2 SVGEGT. The length of the CDR3 is 14 residues. The CDR3 here is CASSSIGRLQPQHF. Written as DNA, the CDR3 is TGTGCCAGCAGTTCGATAGGACGCCTCCAGCCCCAGCATTTT.

The chain is built from TRBV19 and TRBJ1-2; a weak D match, TRBD1 (6 bases). The CDR3 is made up of 14 amino acids. Trimming removed 1 base at V and 2 bases at J, with 8 bases between. Looked up from germline, CDR1 is LNHDA and CDR2 is SQIVND (reference sequence). The CDR3 reads CASSIGDKNYGYTF. CDR3 coding DNA: TGTGCCAGTAGTATAGGGGACAAGAACTATGGCTACACCTTC.

This clonotype was counted only a few times. The chain couples TRBV29-1 to TRBJ2-3; TRBD2 aligns across 11 bases. The V segment lost 4 bases and the J segment 2 bases; nucleotides outside the gene matches: 2. Germline V gene sequence: CDR1 SQVTM, CDR2 ANQGSEA. The CDR3 consists of 14 residues. The chain's CDR3 is CSVASGGSTDTQYF. The CDR3 coding sequence is TGCAGCGTTGCTAGCGGGGGGTCCACAGATACGCAGTATTTT.

This clonotype was seen only a few times. V usage is TRBV4-2 and J usage is TRBJ2-4; no clear D. The length of the CDR3 is 11 residues. Germline loops: CDR1 LGHNA, CDR2 YNFKEQ. V was shortened by 3 bases and J by 9 bases, with 6 bases between the two germline ends. The CDR3 nucleotides read TGTGCCAGCAGCCAGGGCAGCATTCAGTACTTC. Protein: CASSQGSIQYF.

This clonotype was found many times. This sequence joins TRBV5-6 and TRBJ2-3; D gene uncertain. This CDR3 has 13 residues. V lost 7 bases to trimming and J lost 0 bases, with 9 bases between them. Germline CDR1 reads SGHDT; CDR2 reads YYEEEE. The CDR3 DNA reads as TGTGCCAGCGGCCAACTGAGCACAGATACGCAGTATTTT. Protein product: CASGQLSTDTQYF. Full variable domain (remainder filled in from reference TRBV5-6 and TRBJ2-3): DAGVTQSPTHLIKTRGQQVTLRCSPKSGHDTVSWYQQALGQGPQFIFQYYEEEERQRGNFPDRFSGHQFPNYSSELNVNALLLGDSALYLCASGQLSTDTQYFGPGTRLTVL.